What follows describes a single TCR beta chain. This clone's antigen is unknown. The record has no base qualities; no much larger clone is one base away. One collaborating source in Seattle enrolled patients during active infection and followed them longitudinally through the course of disease. Whole blood was collected in K2EDTA tubes by collaborating institutions according to the institutions' own protocols. For TCRbeta analysis, collaborators shipped samples in one of three forms: frozen whole blood, isolated PBMCs, or DNA extracted from either of those sample types. TCRbeta CDR3 regions were amplified from genomic DNA by means of the immunoSEQ Assay, a bias-controlled multiplex PCR. Processing in the source paper ran as follows. Within the assay, amplification of reference gene primers was used to estimate how many nucleated cells each sample contained. To quantify the absolute abundance of each unique TCRbeta CDR3 rearrangement, sequence reads were collapsed and filtered. For each sample, productive Simpson clonality was calculated as the square root of Simpson's diversity index across productive rearrangements. The immuneACCESS repertoire file appears here via TCRdb, limited to in-frame rearrangements. These files lack a portion of the clones; in checked studies, under half of the deficit traces to unresolved V genes, and the cause of the others is not known. That table gives V, J and clone size, and the DNA gave D and trimming. The sample table shows fewer than 200,000 clones, and approximately 90% are seen once. In total, the top ten clones hold about 5% of the sample.

The germline V end is reduced by 3 bases and the J end by 10 bases; junction bases left unmatched: 3. CDR1 and CDR2 were assigned from the germline V gene (reference sequence) as SGHKS and YYEKEE. The cysteine opens and the phenylalanine closes a CDR3 of 13 amino acids. Only the CDR3 region is kept as DNA, spanning 39 bases read in frame from base 1. The data originate from a study of blood T cell repertoires in COVID-19 (TCRdb year 2020). Study-wide context: Samples covering the acute and convalescent phases of COVID-19 were provided by collaborators in the United States, Italy and Spain. Where HLA class I and class II types were available, the types were taken from metadata supplied by the sample provider, not from assay-based typing. The material from the prospective study consisted of cDNA or gDNA derived from T cells, B-cell-depleted T cells, or PBMCs. The repertoires were released in a freely available public database meant as a resource for research on the immune response to SARS-CoV-2. The sample metadata nearly always contained a de-identified subject ID, COVID-19 status, age in years and sex. Samples were obtained from the ongoing ImmuneRACE study (first 160 participants) and from roughly 1,300 subjects provided by 6 global collaborators. Subjects who had been exposed to COVID-19, were actively infected with it, or had recovered from it provided the deeply sampled blood TCRbeta repertoires that made up the dataset. The paper as a whole reports these results and caveats: The amount of clinical and demographic metadata varied by source and participant and was provided uncurated.

The receptor chain draws on TRBV5-5 and TRBJ2-1; TRBD1 aligns with 11 central bases. What was sequenced was peripheral blood. The source is a man aged 18 to 30 with COVID-19, enrolled during active disease. The sequenced DNA is TGTGCCAGCAGCTGGACAGGGGGCAAGGAGCAGTTCTTC. Its translation reads: CASSWTGGKEQFF.